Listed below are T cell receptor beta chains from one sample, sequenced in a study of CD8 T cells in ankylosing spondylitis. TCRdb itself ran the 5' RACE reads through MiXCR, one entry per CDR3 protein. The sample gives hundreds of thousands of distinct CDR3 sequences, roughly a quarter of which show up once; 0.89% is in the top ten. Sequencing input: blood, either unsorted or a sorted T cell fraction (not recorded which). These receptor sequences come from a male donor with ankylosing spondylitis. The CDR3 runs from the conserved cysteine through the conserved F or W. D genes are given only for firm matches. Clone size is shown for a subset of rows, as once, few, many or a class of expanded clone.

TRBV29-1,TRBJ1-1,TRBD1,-,CSVEPIRGLNTEAFF,TGCAGCGTTGAGCCGATCAGGGGGCTGAACACTGAAGCTTTCTTT
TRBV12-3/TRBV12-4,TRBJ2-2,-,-,CASRDLKRNTGELFF,TGTGCCAGCAGGGATCTCAAGCGGAACACCGGGGAGCTGTTTTTT
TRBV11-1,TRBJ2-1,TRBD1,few,CASSPRDRAAVNEQFF,TGTGCCAGCAGTCCTAGGGACAGGGCGGCGGTCAATGAGCAGTTCTTC
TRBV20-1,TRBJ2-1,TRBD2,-,CSALAGGSYNEQFF,TGCAGTGCATTAGCGGGAGGCTCCTACAATGAGCAGTTCTTC
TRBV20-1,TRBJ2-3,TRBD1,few,CSAAGTGRDTQYF,TGCAGTGCTGCCGGGACAGGGAGAGATACGCAGTATTTT
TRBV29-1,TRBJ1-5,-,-,CSVGEGNQPQHF,TGCAGCGTTGGCGAGGGGAATCAGCCCCAGCATTTT
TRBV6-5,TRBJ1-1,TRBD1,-,CASSYPGTGANTEAFF,TGTGCCAGCAGTTACCCCGGGACAGGGGCGAACACTGAAGCTTTCTTT
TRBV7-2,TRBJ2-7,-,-,CASRLRAAPGYEQYF,TGTGCCAGCAGACTCAGAGCGGCACCGGGGTACGAGCAGTACTTC
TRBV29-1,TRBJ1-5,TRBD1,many,CSALTGSNQPQHF,TGCAGCGCACTGACAGGGTCAAACCAGCCCCAGCATTTT
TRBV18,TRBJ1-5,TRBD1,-,CASSPTGQGWPQHF,TGTGCCAGCTCACCGACAGGGCAGGGCTGGCCCCAGCATTTT
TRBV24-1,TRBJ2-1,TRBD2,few,CATSETSGSIYEQFF,TGTGCCACCAGTGAAACTAGCGGGAGTATCTATGAGCAGTTCTTC
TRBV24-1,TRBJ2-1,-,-,CATSEPFYREKGALIQFF,TGTGCCACCAGTGAGCCCTTCTACAGGGAAAAAGGGGCTCTTATCCAGTTCTTC
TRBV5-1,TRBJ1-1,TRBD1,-,CASSFGQGEAFF,TGCGCCAGCAGCTTTGGACAGGGTGAAGCTTTCTTT
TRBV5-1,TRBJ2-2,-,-,CASSFPETNTGELFF,TGCGCCAGCAGCTTTCCGGAAACGAACACCGGGGAGCTGTTTTTT
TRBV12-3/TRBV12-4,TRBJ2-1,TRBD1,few,CASSSDRAEQFF,TGTGCCAGCAGTTCAGACAGGGCTGAGCAGTTCTTC
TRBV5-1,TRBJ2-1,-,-,CASSLAVLAIGEQFF,TGCGCCAGCAGCTTGGCCGTACTAGCAATAGGTGAGCAGTTCTTC
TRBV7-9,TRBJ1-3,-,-,CASSLSGANSGNTIYF,TGTGCCAGCAGCTTATCGGGGGCCAACTCTGGAAACACCATATATTTT
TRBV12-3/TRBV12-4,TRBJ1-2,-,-,CASSLGSRGYTF,TGTGCCAGCAGTTTAGGTTCCCGTGGCTACACCTTC
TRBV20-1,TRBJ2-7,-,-,CSARAQGYEQYF,TGCAGTGCTAGGGCTCAGGGATACGAGCAGTACTTC
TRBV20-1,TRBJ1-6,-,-,CSASGHINSPLHF,TGCAGTGCTAGCGGGCACATTAATTCACCCCTCCACTTT
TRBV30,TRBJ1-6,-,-,CAWRRMNSPLHF,TGTGCCTGGAGGCGGATGAATTCACCCCTCCACTTT
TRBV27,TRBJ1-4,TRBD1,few,CASSSLGQPNEKLFF,TGTGCCAGCAGTTCACTGGGACAGCCTAATGAAAAACTGTTTTTT
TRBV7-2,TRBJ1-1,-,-,CASETGVGNTEAFF,TGTGCCAGCGAGACAGGTGTCGGGAACACTGAAGCTTTCTTT
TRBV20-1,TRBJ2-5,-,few,CSARPRGGKETQYF,TGCAGTGCTAGGCCCAGGGGAGGTAAAGAGACCCAGTACTTC
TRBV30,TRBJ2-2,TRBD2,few,CAWSGTSVGELFF,TGTGCCTGGAGTGGGACTAGCGTCGGGGAGCTGTTTTTT
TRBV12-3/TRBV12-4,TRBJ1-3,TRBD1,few,CASSPPPTGGRNTIYF,TGTGCCAGCAGTCCCCCCCCGACAGGGGGCCGAAACACCATATATTTT
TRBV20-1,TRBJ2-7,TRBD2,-,CSAGRGSSYEQYF,TGCAGTGCCGGGAGGGGCAGCTCCTACGAGCAGTACTTC
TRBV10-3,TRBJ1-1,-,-,CAIRGGNEAFF,TGTGCCATCAGAGGAGGGAATGAAGCTTTCTTT
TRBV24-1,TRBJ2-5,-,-,CATSDSWAETQYF,TGTGCCACCAGTGATTCTTGGGCGGAGACCCAGTACTTC
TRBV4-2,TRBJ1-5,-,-,CASSTDRNQPQHF,TGTGCCAGCAGCACCGACAGAAATCAGCCCCAGCATTTT
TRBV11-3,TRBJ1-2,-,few,CASSLRTVYGYTF,TGTGCCAGCAGCCTCCGGACAGTCTATGGCTACACCTTC
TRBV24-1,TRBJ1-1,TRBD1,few,CATSDTKQGVFTEAFF,TGTGCCACCAGTGATACCAAACAGGGGGTGTTCACTGAAGCTTTCTTT
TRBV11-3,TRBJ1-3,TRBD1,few,CASMAGGLLSGNTIYF,TGTGCCAGCATGGCAGGGGGACTGTTGTCTGGAAACACCATATATTTT
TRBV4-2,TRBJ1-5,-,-,CASSQGGRNQPQHF,TGTGCCAGCAGCCAAGGGGGTAGGAATCAGCCCCAGCATTTT
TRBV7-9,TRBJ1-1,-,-,CASSLESGGYTEAFF,TGTGCCAGCAGCTTAGAGTCCGGGGGGTACACTGAAGCTTTCTTT
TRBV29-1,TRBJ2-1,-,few,CSVPQGSGSYNEQFF,TGCAGCGTACCCCAGGGTAGTGGGTCGTACAATGAGCAGTTCTTC
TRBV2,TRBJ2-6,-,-,CASTGPSGANVLTF,TGTGCCAGCACCGGTCCCTCTGGGGCCAACGTCCTGACTTTC
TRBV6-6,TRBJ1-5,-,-,CASSHRNQPQHF,TGTGCCAGCAGTCACCGGAATCAGCCCCAGCATTTT
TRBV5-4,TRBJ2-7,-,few,CASSLPSGTSTYEQYF,TGTGCCAGCAGCTTGCCCTCCGGGACTTCTACCTACGAGCAGTACTTC
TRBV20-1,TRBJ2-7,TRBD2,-,CSALGLESSYEQYF,TGCAGTGCTTTGGGACTAGAGAGCTCCTACGAGCAGTACTTC
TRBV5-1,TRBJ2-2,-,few,CASSSDTNTGELFF,TGCGCCAGCAGCTCCGACACGAACACCGGGGAGCTGTTTTTT
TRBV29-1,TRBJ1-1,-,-,CSVEEAGANTEAFF,TGCAGCGTTGAAGAGGCTGGGGCGAACACTGAAGCTTTCTTT
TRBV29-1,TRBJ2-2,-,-,CSVGAANTGELFF,TGCAGCGTTGGGGCAGCGAACACCGGGGAGCTGTTTTTT
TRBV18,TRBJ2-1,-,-,CASSPNLFDEQFF,TGTGCCAGCTCACCGAACCTGTTTGATGAGCAGTTCTTC
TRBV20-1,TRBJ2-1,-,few,CSASPPRGEQFF,TGCAGTGCTAGTCCCCCCCGGGGTGAGCAGTTCTTC